This TCR beta chain is from a study of blood T cell repertoires in COVID-19. Study in general: Both acute and convalescent COVID-19 samples were obtained from the United States, Italy and Spain. Sources were T cells, B-cell-depleted T cells, or PBMCs; the material itself was cDNA or gDNA.

In the authors' methods: By means of reference gene primer amplification, nucleated cell counts were estimated. This table comes from immunoSEQ multiplex PCR, and its TCRdb copy is limited to in-frame clones, with some not included. V and J calls and clone size follow that table, whereas D and trimming were derived from the DNA. The sample yields approximately 140,000 clones, around 80% seen once. This clone was detected many times. J was trimmed by 2 bases and V by 3 bases; bases with no gene match: 13. The germline V gene encodes CDR1 DFQATT and CDR2 SNEGSKA (reference sequence). This CDR3 has 17 amino acids.

The chain joins TRBV20-1 to TRBJ1-1; TRBD1 agrees at 9 bases. The source of this sequence is a human donor with acute or convalescent COVID-19. The donor label of this sample is uncertain. Sequencing was performed on peripheral blood. The CDR3 loop is CSASPTGGQARNTEAFF. In nucleotides, the CDR3 is TGCAGTGCTAGTCCGACAGGGGGACAGGCTAGAAACACTGAAGCTTTCTTT.